What follows are 24 T cell receptor beta chains derived from one specimen sequenced in a study of vaccination and CD4 T cells after COVID-19. Indicated treatment: approximately nine-day PBMC culture with coronavirus spike peptide pools or control peptides (ViraFEST assay). Investigators obtained the unexposed donor's CD4+ T cells before the COVID-19 pandemic (2011-2018). These receptors' targets are unknown. The Oncomine TCR Beta short-read assay generated sequence data from the DNA of cultured CD4+ T cells. TCRdb re-called the PCR reads through MiXCR, storing one row per CDR3 protein. The data show several thousand distinct CDR3 sequences, about 32% seen once. The sequenced sample consisted of CD4+ T cells from blood, cultured in vitro. The source of these receptors is a human donor in good health.

CDR3 coding DNA: TGTGCCAGTAGTCTACAGGGAACCGGGGAGCTGTTTTTT. Translated, it gives CASSLQGTGELFF. This chain uses TRBV19 with TRBJ2-2; maybe TRBD1 (6 bases). Trimming removed 5 bases from V and 5 bases from J, with 9 bases in between. The CDR3 extends over 13 amino acids. The germline V gene encodes CDR1 LNHDA and CDR2 SQIVND (reference sequence).

The DNA of the CDR3 is TGTGCCAGCATCCGGGGGGACGTCAATGAGCAGTTCTTC. It yields the protein CASIRGDVNEQFF. The V call is TRBV6-1, the J call TRBJ2-1, with 7 bases lining up with TRBD2. V was pared by 7 bases and J by 6 bases, with 6 bases of the junction left unmatched. This CDR3 is built from 13 residues. Germline assignment: CDR1 MNHNS and CDR2 SASEGT.

The chain links TRBV27 to TRBJ1-5, with D maybe TRBD1 (6 bases). Germline V gene sequence: CDR1 MNHEY, CDR2 SMNVEV (reference sequence). V shed 3 bases and J shed 4 bases, with 13 bases lying between them. The CDR3 is made up of 15 amino acids. CDR3 sequence (DNA): TGTGCCAGCAGTTTCGCCAGGGGTCTTAATCAGCCCCAGCATTTT. This translates into CASSFARGLNQPQHF.

This clonotype was counted only a few times. The chain employs TRBV20-1 and TRBJ2-5; TRBD2 agrees at 7 bases. The CDR3 has 12 amino acids. CDR1 is DFQATT and CDR2 is SNEGSKA in the germline V gene (reference sequence). The J segment lost 5 bases and the V segment lost 3 bases, leaving 3 bases of the junction unmatched. CDR3 DNA: TGCAGTGCTAGCGGGGGGTTTGAGACCCAGTACTTC. This encodes CSASGGFETQYF.

In its sample, this clonotype was seen a few times. V and J are TRBV12-3 or TRBV12-4 and TRBJ1-2; a weak D match, TRBD1 (6 bases). CDR3 length: 12 amino acids. V was cut by 4 bases and J by 8 bases, with 11 bases left in between. CDR3 DNA sequence: TGTGCCAGCAGTTACACAGGGTACGGCTACACCTTC. It codes for CASSYTGYGYTF.

This clonotype was observed a few times. V is TRBV7-6 and J is TRBJ2-1, with D possibly called TRBD1 or TRBD2 (5 bases each). V dropped 5 bases and J dropped 11 bases, with 16 bases sitting between them. This CDR3 spans 13 amino acids. Germline loops: CDR1 SGHVS, CDR2 FNYEAQ. The CDR3 loop reads CASSPSAPGQQFF. For the CDR3, the DNA is TGTGCCAGCAGCCCAAGTGCTCCGGGACAGCAGTTCTTC.

This rearrangement joins TRBV2 to TRBJ2-7, with 7 nucleotides matching TRBD1. The germline V gene has CDR1 SNHLY and CDR2 FYNNEI. Unmatched junction bases numbered 7, after V lost 6 bases and J lost 2 bases. There are 14 residues in the CDR3. CDR3 in DNA: TGTGCCAGCAGCCAGACAGGGACAACCTACGAGCAGTACTTC. Protein sequence: CASSQTGTTYEQYF.

This rearrangement joins TRBV19 to TRBJ1-5; D remains unclear. The CDR3 is 13 amino acids. V shed 4 bases and J shed 5 bases, with 9 bases lying between them. Germline V gene sequence: CDR1 LNHDA, CDR2 SQIVND (reference sequence). The CDR3 DNA sequence: TGTGCCAGTAGTAGCTTGGCGGATCAGCCCCAGCATTTT. Translation gives CASSSLADQPQHF.

The rearrangement links TRBV19 to TRBJ2-7; no definite D call. There are 13 residues in the CDR3. CDR1 and CDR2 from the germline V gene are LNHDA and SQIVND (reference sequence). Trimming removed 3 bases at V and 0 bases at J, with 6 bases between. The CDR3 protein is CASSIGSSYEQYF. The CDR3 coding sequence is TGTGCCAGTAGTATTGGCAGCTCCTACGAGCAGTACTTC.

The CDR3 sequence is CASSLGQGNIMGTDTQYF. DNA of the CDR3: TGCGCCAGCAGCTTGGGGCAGGGAAACATAATGGGCACAGATACGCAGTATTTT. This sequence joins TRBV5-1 and TRBJ2-3, with D perhaps TRBD1 (5 bases). The germline V and J ends were trimmed by 0 bases and 1 base, with 18 bases remaining between them. The germline CDR1 and CDR2 sequences are SGHRS and YFSETQ. CDR3 length: 18 amino acids.

The table lists this clonotype with a few counts. The chain carries TRBV15 and TRBJ2-2; no clear D gene. V dropped 3 bases and J dropped 5 bases, with 10 bases sitting between them. This CDR3 is built from 14 residues. The V gene's germline CDR1 is LNHNV and CDR2 YYDKDF (reference sequence). The CDR3 is CATSRPGRTGELFF. The CDR3 DNA sequence: TGTGCCACCAGCAGGCCCGGACGGACCGGGGAGCTGTTTTTT.

The V gene is TRBV5-1, the J gene TRBJ1-3; D possibly corresponds to TRBD1 (5 bases). Germline V gene lookup returns CDR1 SGHRS and CDR2 YFSETQ. Trimming pared 6 bases from V and 15 bases from J, leaving 19 bases between. CDR3 length: 12 amino acids. The CDR3 DNA reads as TGCGCCAGCAAGTCGGCAGGGAGCCGAGCATATTTT. Its translation: CASKSAGSRAYF.

This chain connects TRBV6-5 to TRBJ2-5, with a possible D match to TRBD2 (6 bases). In germline, CDR1 is MNHEY, CDR2 SVGAGI. The V end was cut by 4 bases, the J end by 9 bases, with 15 bases between. The CDR3 runs to 13 residues. The CDR3 sequence is CASSSGLAEAQYF. The DNA of the CDR3 is TGTGCCAGCAGTTCGGGACTGGCTGAGGCCCAGTACTTC.

This clonotype has a handful of counts. The chain combines TRBV18 with TRBJ2-7; no reliable D call. V lost 3 bases to trimming and J lost 0 bases, with 12 bases between them. CDR1 and CDR2 from the germline V gene are KGHSH and LQKENI. The CDR3 is 15 residues long. CDR3 DNA: TGTGCCAGCTCACCTAGCCCGGTGAGCTCCTACGAGCAGTACTTC. Translating gives CASSPSPVSSYEQYF.

The chain recombines TRBV7-8 with TRBJ2-5; 10 nucleotides agree with TRBD2. Unmatched junction bases numbered 7, after V lost 1 base and J lost 5 bases. Germline values: CDR1 SGHVS, CDR2 FQNEAQ. The CDR3 runs to 16 residues. CDR3 sequence (DNA): TGTGCCAGCAGCTTAGGGTCTAGCGGGGGTTCGGAGACCCAGTACTTC. It encodes CASSLGSSGGSETQYF.

The chain carries TRBV20-1 and TRBJ2-1; tentative D call: TRBD2 (6 bases). Trimming shortened V by 0 bases and J by 0 bases, and 9 bases separated the two germline ends. The germline CDR1 and CDR2 sequences are DFQATT and SNEGSKA (reference sequence). This CDR3 comprises 15 residues. CDR3 bases: TGCAGTGCTAGAGATCATAGCGGCTCCTACAATGAGCAGTTCTTC. Its protein is CSARDHSGSYNEQFF.

This chain connects TRBV6-1 to TRBJ2-2; no reliable D call. The germline V and J ends were trimmed by 8 bases and 5 bases, with 12 bases remaining between them. CDR3 length equals 13 residues. CDR1 is MNHNS, CDR2 SASEGT, per germline. CDR3 DNA sequence: TGTGCCAGCCTTACCCCCGGGACCGGGGAGCTGTTTTTT. Translating gives CASLTPGTGELFF.

V usage is TRBV12-3 or TRBV12-4 and J usage is TRBJ2-3; 9 bases are shared with TRBD2. The CDR3 is 16 residues long. Trimming cost V 1 base and J 2 bases; bases outside gene matches: 4. Written as DNA, the CDR3 is TGTGCCAGCAGTTTAGATCTAGCGGGGCTCACAGATACGCAGTATTTT. Its protein product is CASSLDLAGLTDTQYF.

This chain connects TRBV7-8 to TRBJ1-6; D is possibly TRBD1 (5 bases). The germline CDR1 and CDR2 sequences are SGHVS and FQNEAQ. Trimming left V 5 bases short and J 9 bases short, with 11 bases between. The CDR3 sequence is 13 residues long. This chain's CDR3 is CASSQGFTSPLHF. CDR3 nucleotides: TGTGCCAGCAGCCAGGGATTTACTTCACCCCTCCACTTT.

The V gene is TRBV6-1, the J gene TRBJ2-7; D is ambiguous. Germline lookup yields CDR1 MNHNS and CDR2 SASEGT. The CDR3 is made up of 15 amino acids. V lost 6 bases to trimming and J lost 3 bases, with 18 bases between them. The CDR3 loop is CASRGGPNSGYEQYF. Here the CDR3 DNA reads TGTGCCAGCAGGGGCGGACCGAACTCCGGCTACGAGCAGTACTTC.

This clonotype appeared a single time. Compared with germline, one end of the junction differs, possibly owing to a read error. V gene TRBV6-1 combines with J gene TRBJ1-2; D unresolved. CDR3 size: 14 residues. CDR1 is MNHNS, CDR2 SASEGT, per germline. The CDR3 loop is CASSPRGDFYGYAF. CDR3 sequence (DNA): TGTGCCAGCAGTCCCCGGGGTGACTTCTATGGCTACGCCTTC.

The chain joins TRBV6-1 to TRBJ2-7, with D unclear. Germline V gives CDR1 MNHNS, CDR2 SASEGT. Trimming took 6 bases from V and 7 from J, leaving 16 bases between them. The CDR3 contains 13 residues. CDR3 sequence reads: CASSPRQAGEQYF. CDR3 nucleotide sequence: TGTGCCAGCAGCCCACGCCAGGCCGGGGAGCAGTACTTC.

The gene calls are TRBV27 and TRBJ2-1; D is possibly TRBD1 or TRBD2 (5 bases each). The germline CDR1 and CDR2 sequences are MNHEY and SMNVEV (reference sequence). The CDR3 extends over 18 amino acids. Trimming took off 7 bases at V and 0 bases at J, with 22 bases between the two ends. The CDR3: CASTRFERGYSSYNEQFF. The CDR3 DNA follows: TGTGCCAGCACACGTTTCGAGAGGGGCTACAGCTCCTACAATGAGCAGTTCTTC.

This rearrangement joins TRBV2 to TRBJ2-3, with unresolved D. CDR1 SNHLY and CDR2 FYNNEI come from the germline V gene. V was shortened by 5 bases and J by 0 bases, with 0 bases between the two germline ends. This CDR3 spans 11 amino acids. The CDR3 sequence: CASSSTDTQYF. CDR3 coding DNA: TGTGCCAGCAGTAGCACAGATACGCAGTATTTT.